The table lists the clone carrying this TCR beta chain with a few counts. TCRdb processed the 5' RACE reads anew with MiXCR; each CDR3 protein has one entry. The table includes roughly 220,000 distinct CDR3 sequences, 5% to 7% detected once. The data were obtained in a study of identical twins. These data are also associated with another study on T cells expressing NK-cell markers.

The receptor was derived from a woman aged 18-30 years in good health. Source material: CD8+ T cells sorted from blood.

The CDR3 sequence is CASSLGQGYEAFF. CDR3 nucleotides: TGTGCCAGCAGCTTAGGTCAGGGCTATGAAGCTTTCTTT. The chain employs TRBV7-6 and TRBJ1-1; perhaps TRBD1 as D (5 bases). V dropped 1 base and J dropped 7 bases, with 10 bases sitting between them. CDR1 and CDR2 from the germline V gene are SGHVS and FNYEAQ. CDR3 length: 13 amino acids.